What follows are 32 T cell receptor beta chains derived from one specimen sequenced in a study of blood T cell repertoires in COVID-19. Clones were read by immunoSEQ multiplex PCR, and TCRdb kept only the in-frame ones, dropping some. Seen here are 100,000 to 150,000 clones, approximately 80% observed once, and the top ten hold roughly 9%. The specimen sequenced was peripheral blood. All receptors come from a man aged 35-49 years with active or convalescent COVID-19.

V gene TRBV27 combines with J gene TRBJ1-1; maybe TRBD1 (6 bases). The CDR3 consists of 13 residues. CDR1 and CDR2 from the germline V gene are MNHEY and SMNVEV (reference sequence). V was pared by 6 bases and J by 0 bases, with 8 bases between. The CDR3 region is CASRDRLNTEAFF. CDR3 coding DNA: TGTGCCAGCAGAGACAGGTTGAACACTGAAGCTTTCTTT.

The V gene is TRBV18, the J gene TRBJ2-7; TRBD2 matches at 7 bases. From germline, CDR1 is KGHSH and CDR2 LQKENI. The ends lost 3 bases at V and 0 bases at J; junction bases unmatched: 8. The CDR3 totals 16 residues. CDR3 protein: CASSPIGAGISYEQYF. The CDR3 region has the DNA TGTGCCAGCTCACCTATTGGAGCGGGGATCTCCTACGAGCAGTACTTC.

The chain has TRBV9 and TRBJ1-4; the D gene is possibly TRBD1 (6 bases). The CDR3 runs 15 residues. Germline loops: CDR1 SGDLS, CDR2 YYNGEE. The ends were cut back, 4 bases at V and 4 bases at J, with 14 bases in the middle. The CDR3 coding sequence is TGTGCCAGCAGCAAACAGACAGGAGATAATGAAAAACTGTTTTTT. Protein: CASSKQTGDNEKLFF.

V gene TRBV30 combines with J gene TRBJ1-1, with a tentative D call TRBD1 (5 bases). Germline CDR1 is GTSNPN and CDR2 is SVGIG (reference sequence). V lost 1 base to trimming and J lost 4 bases, with 13 bases between them. The length of the CDR3 is 14 residues. For the CDR3, the DNA is TGTGCCTGGAGTGCGGGGCCGGGGGTCACTGAAGCTTTCTTT. This sequence encodes CAWSAGPGVTEAFF.

The chain uses TRBV19 and TRBJ1-6; 10 nucleotides line up with TRBD1. CDR1 LNHDA and CDR2 SQIVND come from the germline V gene (reference sequence). With 5 bases clipped from V and 8 bases from J, the junction kept 6 bases outside the gene matches. The CDR3 has 15 amino acids. CDR3 in DNA: TGTGCCAGTAGTCTACCGGGACAGGGGCATTCACCCCTCCACTTT. Translation: CASSLPGQGHSPLHF.

In this sample, this clone turned up many times. The rearrangement joins TRBV14 to TRBJ1-6, with 10 positions matching TRBD1. Germline CDR1 SGHDN, CDR2 FVKESK. This CDR3 contains 15 residues. V lost 4 bases to trimming and J lost 9 bases; unmatched junction nucleotides: 6. The chain's CDR3 is CASSPGQGIGSPLHF. CDR3 in DNA: TGTGCCAGCAGCCCGGGACAGGGGATTGGTTCACCCCTCCACTTT.

The V and J genes are TRBV9 and TRBJ1-2, with 10 bases lining up with TRBD1. The CDR3 is 17 amino acids. CDR1 is SGDLS and CDR2 is YYNGEE in the germline V gene. V lost 2 bases and J lost 8; bases outside the gene matches: 15. The CDR3 protein is CASSVSGQGVQGEGYTF. The CDR3 DNA reads as TGTGCCAGCAGCGTTTCCGGACAGGGGGTCCAGGGAGAAGGCTACACCTTC. The full variable domain, with the rest looked up from reference TRBV9 and TRBJ1-2, is DSGVTQTPKHLITATGQRVTLRCSPRSGDLSVYWYQQSLDQGLQFLIQYYNGEERAKGNILERFSAQQFPDLHSELNLSSLELGDSALYFCASSVSGQGVQGEGYTFGSGTRLTVV.

In its sample, this clone was seen once. V usage is TRBV6-5 and J usage is TRBJ2-3, with 10 bases identical to TRBD1. The CDR3 sequence is 15 residues long. With 8 bases clipped from V and 0 bases from J, the junction kept 5 bases outside the gene matches. Germline CDR1 is MNHEY and CDR2 is SVGAGI. The CDR3, as DNA: TGTGCCAGCCATGACAGGGGGCGAAGCACAGATACGCAGTATTTT. Its protein product is CASHDRGRSTDTQYF.

The rearrangement uses TRBV12-3 or TRBV12-4 and TRBJ1-1; possible D gene TRBD1, 5 bases. The CDR3 length is 13 residues. Trimming removed 0 bases from V and 11 bases from J, with 13 bases in between. In nucleotides, the CDR3 is TGTGCCAGCAGTTTAGCGGGGCAGGCCCGTGCTTTCTTT. Translation gives CASSLAGQARAFF.

The chain carries TRBV18 and TRBJ2-7; D might be TRBD1 (6 bases). Per the germline V gene, CDR1 is KGHSH and CDR2 is LQKENI. The CDR3 extends over 13 amino acids. Trimming removed 4 bases at V and 6 bases at J, with 13 bases between. CDR3 sequence reads: CASSLLQGTEQYF. The CDR3 DNA follows: TGTGCCAGCTCACTACTACAGGGAACCGAGCAGTACTTC.

In DNA form, the CDR3 reads TGCGCCAGCAGTCAATCCCGGGGGGGGGCCAGATATCAGCCCCAGCATTTT. It translates to CASSQSRGGARYQPQHF. This chain joins TRBV23-1 and TRBJ1-5; possibly TRBD1 for D (6 bases). TRBV23-1 is an open reading frame whose function is uncertain. This CDR3 contains 17 residues. Between the trimmed V and J ends, which lost 0 bases and 5 bases, there was a span of 17 bases.

The rearrangement joins TRBV5-1 to TRBJ1-3, with TRBD1 matching over 9 bases. The CDR3 contains 15 residues. The ends lost 2 bases at V and 2 bases at J; junction bases unmatched: 2. Germline V gene lookup returns CDR1 SGHRS and CDR2 YFSETQ. The CDR3 DNA follows: TGCGCCAGCAGCTTATGGACAGGGGCTGGAAACACCATATATTTT. It translates to CASSLWTGAGNTIYF.

This chain links TRBV2 with TRBJ2-5, with D perhaps matching TRBD1 (6 bases). The V gene's germline CDR1 is SNHLY and CDR2 FYNNEI. V was trimmed by 3 bases and J by 1 base, leaving 30 bases between them. There are 21 residues in the CDR3. CDR3: CASSEQGMSNPLRYLQETQYF. The CDR3 nucleotides read TGTGCCAGCAGTGAGCAGGGGATGTCCAACCCATTGAGGTATCTCCAAGAGACCCAGTACTTC.

The rearrangement uses TRBV5-1 and TRBJ2-7; 10 positions agree with TRBD1. J lost 2 bases, V lost 4 bases, and 15 bases had no gene match. Germline assignment: CDR1 SGHRS and CDR2 YFSETQ. The CDR3 consists of 18 residues. CDR3 sequence reads: CASSVTGTGAYLTYEQYF. CDR3 nucleotides: TGCGCCAGCAGCGTAACCGGGACAGGGGCCTACCTGACCTACGAGCAGTACTTC.

The chain has TRBV2 and TRBJ1-5; maybe TRBD1 (6 bases). This CDR3 has 15 amino acids. V lost 5 bases, J lost 4 bases, and 15 bases lay in between. Germline lookup yields CDR1 SNHLY and CDR2 FYNNEI. CDR3 sequence reads: CASSPAGTKNQPQHF. The CDR3 coding sequence is TGTGCCAGCAGTCCTGCCGGGACAAAAAATCAGCCCCAGCATTTT.

DNA of the CDR3: TGTGCTAGTGGTTTGCCTCTGACACTCATGAACACTGAAGCTTTCTTT. Its protein is CASGLPLTLMNTEAFF. The chain recombines TRBV12-5 with TRBJ1-1; unclear D gene. The V gene's germline CDR1 is LGHNT and CDR2 FRNRAP. The germline V and J ends were trimmed by 2 bases and 0 bases, with 13 bases remaining between them. There are 16 residues in the CDR3.

This clone appeared once. The chain has TRBV4-1 and TRBJ2-7; no clear D. The CDR3 has 16 residues. Trimming shortened V by 0 bases and J by 2 bases, and 14 bases separated the two germline ends. Germline V gene lookup returns CDR1 MGHRA and CDR2 YSYEKL. The CDR3 protein is CASSQDLGERPYEQYF. DNA of the CDR3: TGCGCCAGCAGCCAAGATCTAGGTGAGAGACCCTACGAGCAGTACTTC.

This chain joins TRBV7-2 and TRBJ2-7; D unresolved. Trimming removed 3 bases from V and 3 bases from J, with 12 bases in between. There are 14 residues in the CDR3. Looked up from germline, CDR1 is SGHTA and CDR2 is FQGNSA. CDR3 sequence reads: CASSLGSTVYEQYF. DNA of the CDR3: TGTGCCAGCAGCTTGGGCTCAACAGTCTACGAGCAGTACTTC.

The chain joins TRBV5-6 to TRBJ2-1, with TRBD2 identical over 11 bases. Losses at the gene ends were 6 bases for V and 3 bases for J; bases not matched to a gene: 8. The CDR3 sequence is 16 residues long. Germline V CDR1 and CDR2: SGHDT, YYEEEE. This CDR3 reads CASIPNGLAGYNEQFF. CDR3 bases: TGTGCCAGCATCCCTAACGGACTAGCGGGCTACAATGAGCAGTTCTTC.

The rearrangement uses TRBV7-9 and TRBJ2-5; 7 bases align to TRBD1. Germline V CDR1 and CDR2: SEHNR, FQNEAQ (reference sequence). The V and J ends lost 5 bases and 4 bases, in that order; junction bases with no gene match: 10. This CDR3 is built from 15 residues. CDR3 nucleotides: TGTGCCAGCAGCCGCCCCCTAGACAGGGCAGAGACCCAGTACTTC. This sequence encodes CASSRPLDRAETQYF.

The J gene is TRBJ2-3, the V gene TRBV3-1 (or the pseudogene TRBV3-2); 11 positions match TRBD2. CDR1 is LGHDT and CDR2 is YNNKEL in the germline V gene (reference sequence). The length of the CDR3 is 14 residues. V trimming: 4 bases; J trimming: 5 bases; junction bases outside the gene matches: 2. Written as DNA, the CDR3 is TGTGCCAGCAGCCCGGGACTAGCGGAAGATACGCAGTATTTT. Translated: CASSPGLAEDTQYF.

The rearrangement joins TRBV10-3 to TRBJ2-3, with D tentatively TRBD1 (6 bases). Germline lookup yields CDR1 ENHRY and CDR2 SYGVKD. The ends were cut back, 7 bases at V and 2 bases at J, with 16 bases in the middle. The CDR3 length is 15 residues. In nucleotides, the CDR3 is TGTGCCATCACCCCAGGGGACGAAGCCACAGATACGCAGTATTTT. Translated: CAITPGDEATDTQYF.

The J gene is TRBJ2-5, the V gene TRBV7-2, with D maybe TRBD1 (6 bases). CDR1 is SGHTA, CDR2 FQGNSA, per germline. CDR3 length: 14 amino acids. Trimming shortened V by 2 bases and J by 1 base, and 8 bases separated the two germline ends. CDR3 sequence (DNA): TGTGCCAGCAGCTTATGGACAGCCCAAGAGACCCAGTACTTC. Protein: CASSLWTAQETQYF. Full variable domain (rest looked up from reference TRBV7-2 and TRBJ2-5): GAGVSQSPSNKVTEKGKDVELRCDPISGHTALYWYRQSLGQGLEFLIYFQGNSAPDKSGLPSDRFSAERTGGSVSTLTIQRTQQEDSAVYLCASSLWTAQETQYFGPGTRLLVL.

The chain employs TRBV6-1 and TRBJ1-5; D ambiguous. CDR1 MNHNS and CDR2 SASEGT come from the germline V gene. Trimming cost V 4 bases and J 7 bases, with 23 bases left between them. This CDR3 has 17 amino acids. CDR3 sequence reads: CASSGGLIGGLGQPQHF. In DNA, the CDR3 is TGTGCCAGCAGTGGTGGGCTTATCGGCGGGCTTGGGCAGCCCCAGCATTTT.

The V call is TRBV20-1, the J call TRBJ2-3; TRBD2 agrees at 10 bases. Per the germline V gene, CDR1 is DFQATT and CDR2 is SNEGSKA (reference sequence). The CDR3 runs to 18 residues. V was clipped by 3 bases and J by 3 bases; unmatched bases: 15. CDR3 sequence: CSASWFSAGGRGTDTQYF. The CDR3 nucleotides read TGCAGTGCTAGTTGGTTCTCAGCGGGGGGGCGGGGGACAGATACGCAGTATTTT.

The rearrangement links TRBV19 to TRBJ1-1; D remains unclear. V lost 6 bases to trimming and J lost 0 bases, with 17 bases between them. This CDR3 has 16 residues. Germline V CDR1 and CDR2: LNHDA, SQIVND (reference sequence). CDR3 nucleotide sequence: TGTGCCAGTAGGGGCAGGCTCCCCTCCATGAACACTGAAGCTTTCTTT. Translating it yields CASRGRLPSMNTEAFF. Combining the CDR3 with reference TRBV19 and TRBJ1-1 gives the whole variable domain DGGITQSPKYLFRKEGQNVTLSCEQNLNHDAMYWYRQDPGQGLRLIYYSQIVNDFQKGDIAEGYSVSREKKESFPLTVTSAQKNPTAFYLCASRGRLPSMNTEAFFGQGTRLTVV.

The chain links TRBV7-9 to TRBJ2-7, with D unclear. The germline CDR1 and CDR2 sequences are SEHNR and FQNEAQ (reference sequence). The CDR3 contains 15 residues. Trimming took off 2 bases at V and 4 bases at J, with 15 bases between the two ends. The CDR3 DNA sequence: TGTGCCAGCAGCTTATCCCGGGTCTACGGTTACGAGCAGTACTTC. This gives the protein CASSLSRVYGYEQYF.

This clone was picked up a small number of times. The rearrangement joins TRBV6-2 or TRBV6-3 to TRBJ1-6; 8 positions match TRBD1. The germline gives CDR1 MNHEY, CDR2 SVGEGT. This CDR3 is built from 16 residues. The V segment lost 4 bases and the J segment 7 bases; nucleotides outside the gene matches: 9. The DNA of the CDR3 is TGTGCCAGCAGTTGGACGACAGGGGTAGGAAATTCACCCCTCCACTTT. This codes for CASSWTTGVGNSPLHF.

The rearrangement links TRBV5-4 to TRBJ2-2; 8 positions agree with TRBD1. This CDR3 is built from 16 residues. Trimming removed 4 bases from V and 4 bases from J; junction bases left unmatched: 9. Germline-derived CDR1 and CDR2 are SGHNT and YYREEE (reference sequence). The CDR3 spells CASSQGQVDFTGELFF. As DNA, the CDR3 is TGTGCCAGCAGCCAGGGACAGGTTGATTTCACCGGGGAGCTGTTTTTT.

The rearrangement uses TRBV5-1 and TRBJ1-2; the D is unclear. This CDR3 has 15 residues. The germline V gene encodes CDR1 SGHRS and CDR2 YFSETQ. V lost 9 bases and J lost 0, with 18 bases in between. The DNA for the CDR3 is TGCGCCACCAAATTGGAGACGGGGACTAACTATGGCTACACCTTC. It encodes CATKLETGTNYGYTF.

As DNA, the CDR3 is TGTGCCAGCTCACCACTGACGGGGGGGCCGACCAATGAGCAGTTCTTC. This codes for CASSPLTGGPTNEQFF. V usage is TRBV18 and J usage is TRBJ2-1, with 8 bases matching TRBD2. CDR3 length: 16 amino acids. The germline CDR1 and CDR2 sequences are KGHSH and LQKENI. V gave up 1 base and J gave up 6 bases; unmatched junction bases: 8. The full variable domain, completed using reference TRBV18 and TRBJ2-1, is NAGVMQNPRHLVRRRGQEARLRCSPMKGHSHVYWYRQLPEEGLKFMVYLQKENIIDESGMPKERFSAEFPKEGPSILRIQQVVRGDSAAYFCASSPLTGGPTNEQFFGPGTRLTVL.

The CDR3 loop is CASSVGDRPYEQYF. The CDR3, as DNA: TGTGCCAGCAGCGTAGGGGACAGGCCCTACGAGCAGTACTTC. The genes are TRBV9 and TRBJ2-7; 8 positions match TRBD1. Trimming at V came to 0 bases and at J to 2 bases, leaving 1 base not matched to a gene. CDR1 and CDR2 from the germline V gene are SGDLS and YYNGEE. The CDR3 is made up of 14 amino acids. The full variable domain, rest sourced from reference TRBV9 and TRBJ2-7, is DSGVTQTPKHLITATGQRVTLRCSPRSGDLSVYWYQQSLDQGLQFLIQYYNGEERAKGNILERFSAQQFPDLHSELNLSSLELGDSALYFCASSVGDRPYEQYFGPGTRLTVT.